The rows below give T cell receptor beta chains drawn from one sample of a study of blood T cell repertoires in COVID-19. Here immunoSEQ multiplex PCR was the method, and the copy in TCRdb shows in-frame clones only, minus some. The data show 150,000 to 200,000 clones, around four fifths seen once. What was sequenced was peripheral blood. All receptors come from an older man with acute or convalescent COVID-19. The CDR3 runs from the conserved cysteine through the conserved F or W. A D gene is named only where the DNA matches it firmly. Clone size, where shown, is once, few, many, or a class for clones that have expanded.

TRBJ2-2 | . | TRBV6-2/TRBV6-3 | . | CASSYVSANTGELFF | TGTGCCAGCAGTTATGTCTCCGCGAACACCGGGGAGCTGTTTTTT
TRBJ1-4 | . | TRBV19 | . | CASIAYGNNEKLFF | TGTGCCAGTATAGCGTACGGGAATAATGAAAAACTGTTTTTT
TRBJ2-7 | TRBD2 | TRBV6-2/TRBV6-3 | . | CASSWGTSGSFHYEQYF | TGTGCCAGCAGTTGGGGGACTAGCGGGAGTTTCCACTACGAGCAGTACTTC
TRBJ2-5 | . | TRBV27 | . | CASSSPWATETQYF | TGTGCCAGCAGTTCCCCCTGGGCCACAGAGACCCAGTACTTC
TRBJ2-3 | . | TRBV11-1 | few | CASSLVVESGTDTQYF | TGTGCCAGCAGCTTAGTTGTGGAGTCGGGCACAGATACGCAGTATTTT
TRBJ2-2 | TRBD1 | TRBV10-3 | . | CAISYDRGGTGELFF | TGTGCCATCAGTTACGACAGGGGGGGCACCGGGGAGCTGTTTTTT
TRBJ2-3 | TRBD1 | TRBV28 | . | CASSFQGQSTDTQYF | TGTGCCAGCAGTTTCCAGGGACAGAGCACAGATACGCAGTATTTT
TRBJ1-6 | . | TRBV27 | . | CASTNRENSPLHF | TGTGCCAGCACCAACAGGGAAAATTCACCCCTCCACTTT
TRBJ2-1 | TRBD2 | TRBV5-4 | . | CASSWDTSASYNEQFF | TGTGCCAGCAGCTGGGATACTAGCGCCTCCTACAATGAGCAGTTCTTC
TRBJ2-2 | TRBD1 | TRBV24-1 | few | CATSGVKTGGTGELFF | TGTGCCACCAGTGGCGTAAAGACAGGGGGCACCGGGGAGCTGTTTTTT
TRBJ2-7 | TRBD2 | TRBV11-2 | few | CASSLGSGRAAYEQYF | TGTGCCAGCAGCTTAGGTAGCGGGAGGGCCGCCTACGAGCAGTACTTC
TRBJ2-2 | . | TRBV12-5 | . | CASGGANTGELFF | TGTGCTAGTGGGGGGGCCAACACCGGGGAGCTGTTTTTT
TRBJ2-7 | . | TRBV7-9 | . | CASSPTASDEQYF | TGTGCCAGCAGCCCGACGGCTAGCGACGAGCAGTACTTC
TRBJ1-5 | . | TRBV15 | . | CATTNGDYSNQPQHF | TGTGCCACCACCAACGGAGATTATAGCAATCAGCCCCAGCATTTT
TRBJ1-2 | . | TRBV12-3/TRBV12-4 | . | CASSQERGYTF | TGTGCCAGCAGCCAAGAACGGGGCTACACCTTC
TRBJ2-3 | . | TRBV28 | . | CASSLPGLDTQYF | TGTGCCAGCAGTTTACCAGGGTTGGATACGCAGTATTTT